Listed below are T cell receptor beta chains from one sample, sequenced in a study of patients with pleural tuberculosis. TCRdb itself ran the reads through MiXCR, one entry per CDR3 protein. The sample yields 45,000 to 60,000 distinct CDR3 sequences, about 6.8% seen once. The receptors here all came from a human donor with pleural tuberculosis. The CDR3 runs from the conserved cysteine through the conserved F or W. The D gene is left open where the match is weak. Rows give clone size only sometimes, using once, few, many, or a class for an expanded clone.

size	D	V	J	DNA	CDR3
many	-	TRBV6-2/TRBV6-3	TRBJ1-2	TGTGCCAGCAGTTACCCGATACCGGGACGCACGCTCTATGGCTACACCTTC	CASSYPIPGRTLYGYTF
-	-	TRBV5-6	TRBJ2-3	TGTGCCAGCAGCTTAGGGGGGACCAAGGATACGCAGTATTTT	CASSLGGTKDTQYF
-	TRBD2	TRBV12-3/TRBV12-4	TRBJ2-1	TGTGCCAGGAGCGGGAGTGGCAATGAGCAGTTCTTC	CARSGSGNEQFF
few	TRBD2	TRBV3-1	TRBJ2-7	TGTGCCAGCAGCCGAGCGGGAGGCTCCTACGAGCAGTACTTC	CASSRAGGSYEQYF
many	-	TRBV19	TRBJ1-5	TGTGCCAGTAGTGACACAGGGATCTTTCAGCCCCAGCATTTT	CASSDTGIFQPQHF
many	TRBD2	TRBV7-2	TRBJ2-1	TGTGCCAGCAGCTTAGCGCGGGGGGATTACAATGAGCAGTTCTTC	CASSLARGDYNEQFF
many	TRBD1	TRBV20-1	TRBJ1-2	TGCAGTGTTCCTCCGGGACAGGAAGCCTATGGCTACACCTTC	CSVPPGQEAYGYTF
-	TRBD2	TRBV10-3	TRBJ2-1	TGTGCCATCAGTGCTAGCGGAGACCGTTATAACAATGAGCAGTTCTTC	CAISASGDRYNNEQFF
many	-	TRBV15	TRBJ1-2	TGTGCCACCAGCAGAGATCCGGTTAACTATGGCTACACCTTC	CATSRDPVNYGYTF
many	-	TRBV28	TRBJ1-5	TGTGCCAGCAGCCCCTCAGACAGAGAGTATCAGCCCCAGCATTTT	CASSPSDREYQPQHF
many	-	TRBV11-2	TRBJ1-5	TGTGCCAGCAGCCCACAGCAGGGGTCGAGTCAGCCCCAGCATTTT	CASSPQQGSSQPQHF
many	TRBD2	TRBV28	TRBJ2-1	TGTGCCACATCAAGCGGGACCCACAATGAGCAGTTCTTC	CATSSGTHNEQFF
-	-	TRBV10-3	TRBJ2-1	TGTGCCATCAGTGAGTCGCCTAGCGAGAATGAGCAGTTCTTC	CAISESPSENEQFF
few	-	TRBV29-1	TRBJ2-5	TGCAGCGTTGCGACAGGCCTGCAAGAGACCCAGTACTTC	CSVATGLQETQYF
many	-	TRBV27	TRBJ1-1	TGTGCCAGCAGTTTGGGGACGGAGACTGAAGCTTTCTTT	CASSLGTETEAFF
many	-	TRBV12-3/TRBV12-4	TRBJ2-3	TGTGCCAGCAGTTTAGCGGCTCAAGATACGCAGTATTTT	CASSLAAQDTQYF
many	TRBD1	TRBV19	TRBJ1-5	TGTGCCAGTACCCCGACAGGGGGCTATCAGCCCCAGCATTTT	CASTPTGGYQPQHF
many	TRBD1	TRBV11-1	TRBJ2-2	TGTGCCAGCAGGACAATGGGACAGGGCTACACCGGGGAGCTGTTTTTT	CASRTMGQGYTGELFF
many	-	TRBV19	TRBJ2-7	TGTGCCAGTAGTATCACGGCAGTACAGGAGCAGTACTTC	CASSITAVQEQYF
many	TRBD2	TRBV20-1	TRBJ2-7	TGCAGTGCTAGAGGACTAGCGGGAACCGCCTACGAGCAGTACTTC	CSARGLAGTAYEQYF
many	TRBD1	TRBV11-1	TRBJ2-1	TGTGCCAGCAGCAACTCCGGGACAGGGTTTAGGAAACAGTTCTTC	CASSNSGTGFRKQFF
few	-	TRBV6-1	TRBJ2-3	TGTGCCAGCAGGGAAACAGTCACAGATACGCAGTATTTT	CASRETVTDTQYF
many	-	TRBV28	TRBJ1-2	TGTGCCAGCAGTTTACACCTAGGGGAAGGCTACACCTTC	CASSLHLGEGYTF
many	-	TRBV12-3/TRBV12-4	TRBJ2-1	TGTGCCAGCAGCCCGGGAGCGAGCTCCTACAATGAGCAGTTCTTC	CASSPGASSYNEQFF
many	-	TRBV30	TRBJ1-1	TGTGCCTGGAGTCCGGGGTTGTATGCTTTCTTT	CAWSPGLYAFF
-	-	TRBV2	TRBJ2-5	TGTGCCAGCAGACTAGATCCTTCGGGGGCCCAGTACTTC	CASRLDPSGAQYF
many	TRBD1	TRBV28	TRBJ1-1	TGTGCCAGCAGTTTAGACAGGGTGAACACTGAAGCTTTCTTT	CASSLDRVNTEAFF
many	TRBD2	TRBV2	TRBJ2-7	TGTGCCAGCAGTGCGATAGCGGGCGGCGAGCAGTACTTC	CASSAIAGGEQYF
-	-	TRBV11-2	TRBJ2-4	TGTGCCAGCAGCTTAGGTCTTGGGCAGCAAAACATTCAGTACTTC	CASSLGLGQQNIQYF
-	-	TRBV11-1	TRBJ1-2	TGTGCCAGCAGCTTAGGACAGATCGGCTATGGCTACACCTTC	CASSLGQIGYGYTF
many	-	TRBV5-1	TRBJ1-1	TGCGCCAGCAGGCCCGGGGGGGAGAGTACTGAAGCTTTCTTT	CASRPGGESTEAFF
few	-	TRBV10-3	TRBJ2-5	TGTGCCATCAGTGAGTCAGAAGGTGGCCAAGAGACCCAGTACTTC	CAISESEGGQETQYF
few	-	TRBV12-3/TRBV12-4	TRBJ2-7	TGTGCCAGCAGAAACGACGGTATAGTTACTTCCTCCGAGCAGTACTTC	CASRNDGIVTSSEQYF
-	TRBD2	TRBV29-1	TRBJ2-1	TGCGGCGGGAGGGGACAGAGCTACAATGAGCAGTTCTTC	CGGRGQSYNEQFF
many	-	TRBV4-2	TRBJ2-7	TGTGCCAGCAGCCAAGAGGACTACGAGCAGTACTTC	CASSQEDYEQYF
many	-	TRBV28	TRBJ2-5	TGTGCCAGCAGTTTTGGGGGGATTGAAGAGACCCAGTACTTC	CASSFGGIEETQYF
many	-	TRBV20-1	TRBJ1-1	TGCAGTCTGACGGGATCGCAGACTGAAGCTTTCTTT	CSLTGSQTEAFF
many	-	TRBV3-1	TRBJ1-1	TGTGCCAGCAACTATGGACGGAACACTGAAGCTTTCTTT	CASNYGRNTEAFF
-	-	TRBV29-1	TRBJ2-7	TGCAGCGCTGGTCAGCGGTTCGACGAGCAGTACTTC	CSAGQRFDEQYF
many	-	TRBV11-2	TRBJ2-1	TGTGCCAGCAGCACTCTAGCCTCCTCTGGGGAGCAGTTCTTC	CASSTLASSGEQFF
few	TRBD2	TRBV20-1	TRBJ2-5	TGCAGTGCTAGGATCTCGGGACTAGCGGAAGAGACCCAGTACTTC	CSARISGLAEETQYF
many	TRBD1	TRBV11-2	TRBJ1-5	TGTGCCAGCAGCGTGGGACAGGCGAGCAATCAGCCCCAGCATTTT	CASSVGQASNQPQHF
few	TRBD1	TRBV11-1	TRBJ2-3	TGTGCCAGCAGCGACGGGACAGGGCCCACAGATACGCAGTATTTT	CASSDGTGPTDTQYF
few	-	TRBV9	TRBJ2-3	TGTGCCAGCAGCGTTGACCAGCGGACCACAGATACGCAGTATTTT	CASSVDQRTTDTQYF
-	TRBD2	TRBV4-2	TRBJ2-5	TGTGCCAGCAGCCAAGATAGGCCTAGCGGGCAAGAGACCCAGTACTTC	CASSQDRPSGQETQYF
many	-	TRBV19	TRBJ1-5	TGTGCCAGTAACTATGCAGGCTTCAATCAGCCCCAGCATTTT	CASNYAGFNQPQHF
few	-	TRBV11-2	TRBJ2-2	TGTGCCAGCAGCTGGTTTCCGGGGAACACCGGGGAGCTGTTTTTT	CASSWFPGNTGELFF
many	TRBD2	TRBV20-1	TRBJ2-3	TGCAGTGCTAGTTTCGGGACTAGCGGGACTACGCAGTATTTT	CSASFGTSGTTQYF
many	TRBD1	TRBV4-1	TRBJ1-1	TGCGCCAGCAGGACCGGGACAGTGAACACTGAAGCTTTCTTT	CASRTGTVNTEAFF
many	-	TRBV2	TRBJ2-3	TGTGCCAGCAGTGAGCCGGCGCAAGAAGAGGGCACAGATACGCAGTATTTT	CASSEPAQEEGTDTQYF